This T cell receptor beta chain originates from a study of blood T cell repertoires in COVID-19. Study details: Donors in the United States, Italy and Spain gave samples during acute or convalescent COVID-19.

Clones were sequenced by immunoSEQ multiplex PCR, and TCRdb holds only the in-frame ones, with some missing. The sample includes some 200,000 clones, more than 75% of them seen just once. V dropped 6 bases and J dropped 4; count of bases not matched to a gene: 5. Germline V CDR1 and CDR2: KGHSH, LQKENI. This CDR3 comprises 13 residues. This TCR came from a woman in her forties with acute or convalescent COVID-19. Source material: peripheral blood. This chain connects TRBV18 to TRBJ1-1; the match to TRBD1 covers 7 bases. DNA of the CDR3: TGTGCCAGCTCCGCGACAGGGTCCACTGAAGCTTTCTTT. This sequence encodes CASSATGSTEAFF.